This TCR beta chain was identified in a study of blood T cell repertoires in COVID-19. On the study more broadly: T cells, B-cell-depleted T cells, or PBMCs supplied cDNA or gDNA.

With regard to this clone: At one end, the junction sequence differs from germline, possibly due to a read error.

The authors' processing: Using reference gene primer amplification, nucleated cell counts were estimated. Produced via immunoSEQ multiplex PCR; TCRdb's table is partial and in-frame only. V, J and clone size derive from that table, while D and trimming were established from the DNA sequence. The sample has around 150,000 clones, around 88% seen once. CDR1 and CDR2 (germline): SGHVS, FQNEAQ. The CDR3 has 14 residues. The chain couples TRBV7-8 to TRBJ2-3; 14 nucleotides align to TRBD2. The sequenced material came from peripheral blood. This clonotype was obtained from a human donor in a cohort sampled during active COVID-19. The CDR3 reads CASSPGTSGSLSNF. The CDR3 nucleotides read TGTGCCAGCAGCCCGGGGACTAGCGGGAGTTTGTCGAATTTT.